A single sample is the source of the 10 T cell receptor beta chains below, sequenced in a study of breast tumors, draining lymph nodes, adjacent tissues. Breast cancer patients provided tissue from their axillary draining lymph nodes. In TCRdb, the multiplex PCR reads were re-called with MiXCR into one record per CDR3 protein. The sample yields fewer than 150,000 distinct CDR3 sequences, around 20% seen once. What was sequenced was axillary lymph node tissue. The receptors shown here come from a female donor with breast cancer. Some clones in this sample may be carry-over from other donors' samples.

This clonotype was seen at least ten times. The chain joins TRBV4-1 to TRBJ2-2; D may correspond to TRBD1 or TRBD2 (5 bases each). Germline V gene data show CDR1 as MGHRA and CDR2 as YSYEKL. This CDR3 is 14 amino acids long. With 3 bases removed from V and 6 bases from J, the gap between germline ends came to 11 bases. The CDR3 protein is CASSHAGRAGELFF. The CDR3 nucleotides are TGCGCCAGCAGCCACGCAGGGCGGGCCGGGGAGCTGTTTTTT.

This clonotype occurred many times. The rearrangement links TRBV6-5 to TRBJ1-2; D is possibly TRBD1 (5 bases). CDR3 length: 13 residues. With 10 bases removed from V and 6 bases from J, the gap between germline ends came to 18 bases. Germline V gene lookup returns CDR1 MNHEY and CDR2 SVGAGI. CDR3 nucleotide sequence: TGTGCCACCTGGGCTCCCGGCAGGGATGGCTACACCTTC. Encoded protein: CATWAPGRDGYTF.

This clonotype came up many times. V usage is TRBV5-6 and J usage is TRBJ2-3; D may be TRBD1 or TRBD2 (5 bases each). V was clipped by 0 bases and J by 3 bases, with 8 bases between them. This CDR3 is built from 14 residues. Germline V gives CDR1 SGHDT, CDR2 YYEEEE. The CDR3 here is CASSLEGETDTQYF. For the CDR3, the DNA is TGTGCCAGCAGCTTGGAAGGGGAGACAGATACGCAGTATTTT.

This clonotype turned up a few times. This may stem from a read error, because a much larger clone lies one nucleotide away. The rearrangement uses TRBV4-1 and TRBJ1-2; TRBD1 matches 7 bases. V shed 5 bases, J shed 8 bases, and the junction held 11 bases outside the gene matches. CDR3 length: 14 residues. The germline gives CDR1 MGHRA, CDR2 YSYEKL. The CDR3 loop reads CASSKAVTGPGYTF. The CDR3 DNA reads TGCGCCAGCAGCAAAGCCGTGACAGGGCCCGGCTACACCTTC.

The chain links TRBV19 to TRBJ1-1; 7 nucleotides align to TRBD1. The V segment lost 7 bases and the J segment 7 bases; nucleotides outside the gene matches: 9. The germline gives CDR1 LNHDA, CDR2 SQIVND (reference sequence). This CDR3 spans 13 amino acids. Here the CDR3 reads CASKKGTALEAFF. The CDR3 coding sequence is TGTGCCAGTAAAAAAGGGACAGCCCTTGAAGCTTTCTTT.

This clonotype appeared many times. The CDR3 coding sequence is TGCGCCAGCAGTCCCTCCCGGGGACAGGAAAAAGAGACCCAGTACTTC. Protein sequence: CASSPSRGQEKETQYF. The chain carries TRBV10-1 and TRBJ2-5; TRBD1 matches 8 bases. The trim removed 5 bases at V and 3 bases at J, leaving 11 bases unmatched. The CDR3 totals 16 residues. Germline CDR1 is WNHNN and CDR2 is SYGVQD (reference sequence).

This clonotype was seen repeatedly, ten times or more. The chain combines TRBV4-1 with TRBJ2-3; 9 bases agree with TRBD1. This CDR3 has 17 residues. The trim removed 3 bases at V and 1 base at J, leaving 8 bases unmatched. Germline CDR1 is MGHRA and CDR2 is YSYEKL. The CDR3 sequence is CASSQGPGTGRTDTQYF. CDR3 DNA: TGCGCCAGCAGCCAGGGACCCGGGACAGGGCGCACAGATACGCAGTATTTT.

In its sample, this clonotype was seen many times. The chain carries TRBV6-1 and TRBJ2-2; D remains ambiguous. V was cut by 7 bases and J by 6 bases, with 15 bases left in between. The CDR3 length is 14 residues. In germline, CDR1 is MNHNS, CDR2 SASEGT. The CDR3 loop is CASTEPDGAGELFF. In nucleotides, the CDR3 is TGTGCCAGCACCGAACCCGATGGTGCCGGGGAGCTGTTTTTT.

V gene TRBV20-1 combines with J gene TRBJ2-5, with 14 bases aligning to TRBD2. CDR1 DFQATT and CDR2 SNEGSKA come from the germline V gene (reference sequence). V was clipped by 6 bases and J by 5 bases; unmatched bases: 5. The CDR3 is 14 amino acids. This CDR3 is CSARLAGGSETQYF. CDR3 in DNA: TGCAGTGCGAGACTAGCGGGAGGGTCGGAGACCCAGTACTTC.

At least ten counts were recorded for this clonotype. The CDR3 spells CASSQLDRASHEQYF. The CDR3 region has the DNA TGCGCCAGCAGCCAACTGGACAGGGCTAGCCACGAGCAGTACTTC. This chain connects TRBV4-1 to TRBJ2-7; 8 nucleotides line up with TRBD1. The germline CDR1 and CDR2 sequences are MGHRA and YSYEKL. The V and J ends lost 2 bases and 5 bases, in that order; junction bases with no gene match: 8. The CDR3 length is 15 residues.